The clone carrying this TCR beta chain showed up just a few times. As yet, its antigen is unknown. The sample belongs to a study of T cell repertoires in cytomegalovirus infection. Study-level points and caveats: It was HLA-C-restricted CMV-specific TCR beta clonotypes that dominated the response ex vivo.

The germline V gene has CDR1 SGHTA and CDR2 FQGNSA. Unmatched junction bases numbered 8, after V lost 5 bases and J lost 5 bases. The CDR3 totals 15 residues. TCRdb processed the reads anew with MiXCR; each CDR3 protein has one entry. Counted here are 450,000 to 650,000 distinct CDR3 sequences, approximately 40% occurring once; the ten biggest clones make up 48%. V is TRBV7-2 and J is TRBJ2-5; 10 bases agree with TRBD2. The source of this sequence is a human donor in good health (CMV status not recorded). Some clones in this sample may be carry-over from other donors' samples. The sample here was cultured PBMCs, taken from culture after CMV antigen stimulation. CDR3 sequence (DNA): TGTGCCAGCAGCGTTAATAGCGGGAGGCGGGAGACCCAGTACTTC. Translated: CASSVNSGRRETQYF.